The 23 T cell receptor beta chains below all came from one sample that was sequenced in a study of cytomegalovirus exposure and HLA in healthy donors. In the PCR, 60 Vbeta and 13 Jbeta primers were used. Libraries were prepared by immunoSEQ multiplex PCR; TCRdb keeps only in-frame clonotypes and omits some of them. Among about 250,000 clones listed, around 80% were seen once. The specimen was PBMCs. These receptors came from a girl aged 2-10 years in good health and CMV-seronegative.

The sample holds a few counts of this clone. V is TRBV2 and J is TRBJ2-6, with D uncertain. Germline V gene data show CDR1 as SNHLY and CDR2 as FYNNEI. The germline V and J ends were trimmed by 4 bases and 4 bases, with 5 bases remaining between them. The CDR3 has 13 amino acids. The CDR3 nucleotides read TGTGCCAGCAGTGCGACAGGGGCCAACGTCCTGACTTTC. Amino acids: CASSATGANVLTF.

V usage is TRBV7-2 and J usage is TRBJ2-1; TRBD2 aligns across 12 bases. V gave up 8 bases and J gave up 7 bases; unmatched junction bases: 12. This CDR3 has 16 amino acids. The germline gives CDR1 SGHTA, CDR2 FQGNSA. CDR3 in amino acids: CASGPSLAGGVNEQFF. The CDR3 nucleotides read TGTGCCAGCGGCCCCTCACTAGCGGGGGGTGTAAATGAGCAGTTCTTC.

V and J are TRBV30 and TRBJ1-3; D is unclear. The CDR3 spans 11 residues. Looked up from germline, CDR1 is GTSNPN and CDR2 is SVGIG (reference sequence). The V and J ends lost 3 bases and 4 bases respectively, with 4 bases between them. CDR3 amino acids: CAWSQGNTIYF. DNA for the CDR3: TGTGCCTGGAGCCAGGGAAACACCATATATTTT.

The J gene is TRBJ2-7, the V gene TRBV29-1, with 10 bases lining up with TRBD2. This CDR3 contains 14 residues. CDR1 and CDR2 from the germline V gene are SQVTM and ANQGSEA. J lost 7 bases, V lost 4 bases, and 10 bases had no gene match. In DNA, the CDR3 is TGCAGCGTTGCCAGCGGAGCGGGAGGGTTGGAGCAGTACTTC. Residues: CSVASGAGGLEQYF.

V is TRBV27 and J is TRBJ2-1; 10 positions agree with TRBD2. The V and J ends lost 8 bases and 7 bases, in that order; junction bases with no gene match: 5. This CDR3 is built from 13 residues. Germline CDR1 is MNHEY and CDR2 is SMNVEV (reference sequence). The CDR3 reads CASEIAGGNEQFF. Written as DNA, the CDR3 is TGTGCCAGCGAAATAGCGGGAGGTAATGAGCAGTTCTTC.

The chain joins TRBV5-1 to TRBJ2-5, with 9 bases fitting TRBD2. The CDR3 spans 16 residues. V shed 4 bases and J 1 base; nucleotides not matched to a gene: 8. Germline CDR1 reads SGHRS; CDR2 reads YFSETQ. This CDR3 reads CASSGWAGGLQETQYF. CDR3 DNA: TGCGCCAGCAGCGGCTGGGCGGGGGGGCTCCAAGAGACCCAGTACTTC.

This chain uses TRBV7-2 with TRBJ2-7, with D possibly being TRBD1 (5 bases). The V gene lost 4 bases and the J gene lost 5 bases, with 21 bases spanning the gap. In germline, CDR1 is SGHTA, CDR2 FQGNSA. The CDR3 covers 16 residues. The CDR3 protein is CASSSRRTSTPHEQYF. The CDR3 DNA follows: TGTGCCAGCAGCTCAAGACGGACAAGTACCCCTCACGAGCAGTACTTC. The full variable domain, with the rest looked up from reference TRBV7-2 and TRBJ2-7, is GAGVSQSPSNKVTEKGKDVELRCDPISGHTALYWYRQSLGQGLEFLIYFQGNSAPDKSGLPSDRFSAERTGGSVSTLTIQRTQQEDSAVYLCASSSRRTSTPHEQYFGPGTRLTVT.

The J gene is TRBJ1-1, the V gene TRBV29-1; D not resolved. Trimming removed 7 bases from V and 2 bases from J, with 20 bases in between. Germline loops: CDR1 SQVTM, CDR2 ANQGSEA. The CDR3 consists of 15 residues. The CDR3 reads CSAQAPAVPNTEAFF. CDR3 sequence (DNA): TGCAGCGCCCAAGCCCCTGCGGTCCCTAACACTGAAGCTTTCTTT. Drawing the rest from reference TRBV29-1 and TRBJ1-1, the complete variable domain is SAVISQKPSRDICQRGTSLTIQCQVDSQVTMMFWYRQQPGQSLTLIATANQGSEATYESGFVIDKFPISRPNLTFSTLTVSNMSPEDSSIYLCSAQAPAVPNTEAFFGQGTRLTVV.

The chain uses TRBV10-3 and TRBJ1-3; a weak D match, TRBD1 (6 bases). Deletions cut 8 bases from V and 0 bases from J, with 11 bases between. The germline V gene encodes CDR1 ENHRY and CDR2 SYGVKD. The CDR3 extends over 14 amino acids. CDR3 sequence: CAILDRPSGNTIYF. The CDR3 coding sequence is TGTGCCATCTTAGACAGGCCCTCTGGAAACACCATATATTTT.

The CDR3 DNA reads as TGTGCCATCAGCGAACCCGGGAAAACCTACGAGCAGTACTTC. Translated, it gives CAISEPGKTYEQYF. V gene TRBV10-3 combines with J gene TRBJ2-7; TRBD2 might be the D (5 bases). V gave up 6 bases and J gave up 2 bases, with 14 bases separating them. Germline values: CDR1 ENHRY, CDR2 SYGVKD. This CDR3 has 14 residues.

The chain carries TRBV6-1 and TRBJ1-1; possible D gene TRBD1, 5 bases. The CDR3 sequence is 16 residues long. CDR1 and CDR2 from the germline V gene are MNHNS and SASEGT. V lost 2 bases and J lost 4, with 17 bases in between. The CDR3 DNA is TGTGCCAGCAGTGAAACGTGGGGCAGGCAACCCACTGAAGCTTTCTTT. Translated: CASSETWGRQPTEAFF.

The chain is built from TRBV30 and TRBJ1-5, with D possibly matching TRBD1 (6 bases). Germline CDR1 reads GTSNPN; CDR2 reads SVGIG (reference sequence). This CDR3 has 17 residues. V was trimmed by 4 bases and J by 6 bases, leaving 25 bases between them. The DNA for the CDR3 is TGTGCCTGGACTTCGGGCGCCAGCGGGGGCGCGGGTCAGCCCCAGCATTTT. The encoded protein is CAWTSGASGGAGQPQHF.

The J gene is TRBJ1-5, the V gene TRBV6-1, with TRBD1 matching over 7 bases. Per germline, CDR1 MNHNS and CDR2 SASEGT. The CDR3 is 13 residues long. Trimming cost V 7 bases and J 9 bases; bases outside gene matches: 9. The CDR3 protein is CASNTGVRRPQHF. The CDR3 region has the DNA TGTGCCAGCAATACAGGGGTCCGGCGGCCCCAGCATTTT.

This chain links TRBV25-1 with TRBJ1-1; D possibly corresponds to TRBD1 (5 bases). Germline assignment: CDR1 MGHDK and CDR2 SYGVNS. V shed 3 bases and J shed 4 bases, with 15 bases lying between them. The CDR3 is made up of 15 amino acids. The CDR3 loop reads CASSDPRGVGTEAFF. CDR3 in DNA: TGTGCCAGCAGTGACCCTCGGGGGGTCGGCACTGAAGCTTTCTTT.

The V call is TRBV28, the J call TRBJ2-5; D is ambiguous. The CDR3 is made up of 14 amino acids. Trimming removed 3 bases at V and 5 bases at J, with 13 bases between. The germline V gene encodes CDR1 MDHEN and CDR2 SYDVKM. As DNA, the CDR3 is TGTGCCAGCAGTTTGGAGAGAGGTTTTGAGACCCAGTACTTC. Protein sequence: CASSLERGFETQYF. The full variable domain, in which reference TRBV28 and TRBJ2-5 provide the parts outside the CDR3, is DVKVTQSSRYLVKRTGEKVFLECVQDMDHENMFWYRQDPGLGLRLIYFSYDVKMKEKGDIPEGYSVSREKKERFSLILESASTNQTSMYLCASSLERGFETQYFGPGTRLLVL.

The chain has TRBV2 and TRBJ2-7, with TRBD2 identical over 9 bases. The CDR3 length is 15 residues. The germline V gene encodes CDR1 SNHLY and CDR2 FYNNEI. After removal of 6 bases from V and 5 bases from J, the junction contained 11 bases not matched to a gene. The CDR3 here is CASSAPSGGSDEQYF. The CDR3 coding sequence is TGTGCCAGCAGCGCGCCGAGCGGGGGGTCCGACGAGCAGTACTTC.

This chain joins TRBV5-6 and TRBJ1-1, with TRBD1 as a possible D gene (5 bases). V lost 3 bases and J 0 bases, leaving 21 bases between the germline ends. The length of the CDR3 is 18 residues. The germline gives CDR1 SGHDT, CDR2 YYEEEE. Here the CDR3 reads CASSWYTGLQFMNTEAFF. Written as DNA, the CDR3 is TGTGCCAGCAGCTGGTACACGGGACTGCAGTTCATGAACACTGAAGCTTTCTTT.

This chain joins TRBV5-4 and TRBJ2-3; 10 bases align to TRBD1. CDR3 length: 16 residues. CDR1 SGHNT and CDR2 YYREEE come from the germline V gene (reference sequence). Trimming at V came to 5 bases and at J to 2 bases, leaving 8 bases not matched to a gene. In DNA, the CDR3 is TGTGCCAGCAGGAAAGGGACAGGGGAGATCACAGATACGCAGTATTTT. Translating it yields CASRKGTGEITDTQYF.

This chain connects TRBV2 to TRBJ1-1, with 7 bases fitting TRBD1. The CDR3 consists of 14 residues. V was clipped by 6 bases and J by 11 bases; unmatched bases: 15. The germline CDR1 and CDR2 sequences are SNHLY and FYNNEI. The DNA for the CDR3 is TGTGCCAGCAGCGGGACAGACAGGTTCCGAGGGGCTTTCTTT. This translates into CASSGTDRFRGAFF.

The chain combines TRBV7-2 with TRBJ2-1, with 8 bases lining up with TRBD2. CDR3 size: 19 residues. Germline CDR1 reads SGHTA; CDR2 reads FQGNSA. V lost 4 bases, J lost 6 bases, and 20 bases stayed unmatched. The CDR3 coding sequence is TGTGCCAGCAGCTCCGGGTGGGGCCCTCGGGCGGGGGGTTTCAATGAGCAGTTCTTC. As protein: CASSSGWGPRAGGFNEQFF.

This clone was seen only a few times. The junction departs from germline at one end; a sequencing error may be responsible. The chain recombines TRBV7-9 with TRBJ1-1, with D perhaps TRBD1 (5 bases). Germline V gives CDR1 SEHNR, CDR2 FQNEAQ (reference sequence). The CDR3 contains 14 residues. The CDR3 bases are TGTTCCAGCAGCTTAGGGGTGGGGCCGGCTGAAGCTTTCTTT. Amino acid sequence: CSSSLGVGPAEAFF.

This clone was seen just once. The sample has other DNA sequences that encode this CDR3 too. The chain recombines TRBV30 with TRBJ2-7; a weak D match, TRBD2 (5 bases). V gave up 3 bases and J gave up 3 bases, with 6 bases separating them. CDR3 length equals 11 residues. The germline V gene has CDR1 GTSNPN and CDR2 SVGIG (reference sequence). The CDR3 loop reads CAWSEGYEQYF. The DNA of the CDR3 is TGTGCCTGGAGCGAGGGCTACGAGCAGTACTTC.

The rearrangement joins TRBV5-1 to TRBJ2-3; 13 nucleotides line up with TRBD2. Per germline, CDR1 SGHRS and CDR2 YFSETQ. The CDR3 is made up of 15 amino acids. The junction had 4 bases not matched to a gene; V was cut back by 5 bases and J by 4 bases. The CDR3 DNA follows: TGCGCCAGCAGAACTAGCGGGGGGGCGGCAGATACGCAGTATTTT. The encoded protein is CASRTSGGAADTQYF.